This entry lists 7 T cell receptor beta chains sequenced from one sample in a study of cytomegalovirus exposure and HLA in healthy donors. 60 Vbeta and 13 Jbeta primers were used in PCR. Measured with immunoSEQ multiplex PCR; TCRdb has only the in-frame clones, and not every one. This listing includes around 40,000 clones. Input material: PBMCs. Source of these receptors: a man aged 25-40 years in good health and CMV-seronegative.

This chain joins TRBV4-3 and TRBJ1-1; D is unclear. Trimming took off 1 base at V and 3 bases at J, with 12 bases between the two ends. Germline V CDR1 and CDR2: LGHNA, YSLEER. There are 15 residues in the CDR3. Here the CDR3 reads CASSQGGSVYTEAFF. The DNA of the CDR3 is TGCGCCAGCAGCCAAGGCGGCAGCGTCTACACTGAAGCTTTCTTT.

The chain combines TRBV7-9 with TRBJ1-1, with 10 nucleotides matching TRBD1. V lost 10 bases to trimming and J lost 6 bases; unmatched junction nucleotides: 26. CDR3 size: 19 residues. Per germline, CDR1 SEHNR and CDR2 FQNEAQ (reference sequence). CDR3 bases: TGTGCCATCCCATCGCGCCCGGGGACAGGGGAGGAAGGGCCCCCTGAAGCTTTCTTT. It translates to CAIPSRPGTGEEGPPEAFF. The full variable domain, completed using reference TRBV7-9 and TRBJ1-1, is DTGVSQNPRHKITKRGQNVTFRCDPISEHNRLYWYRQTLGQGPEFLTYFQNEAQLEKSRLLSDRFSAERPKGSFSTLEIQRTEQGDSAMYLCAIPSRPGTGEEGPPEAFFGQGTRLTVV.

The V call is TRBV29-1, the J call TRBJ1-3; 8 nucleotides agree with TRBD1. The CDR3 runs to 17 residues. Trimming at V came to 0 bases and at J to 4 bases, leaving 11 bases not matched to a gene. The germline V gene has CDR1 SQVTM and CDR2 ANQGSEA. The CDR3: CSVEDGGQELPGNTIYF. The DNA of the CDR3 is TGCAGCGTTGAAGATGGGGGACAGGAGTTACCGGGAAACACCATATATTTT.

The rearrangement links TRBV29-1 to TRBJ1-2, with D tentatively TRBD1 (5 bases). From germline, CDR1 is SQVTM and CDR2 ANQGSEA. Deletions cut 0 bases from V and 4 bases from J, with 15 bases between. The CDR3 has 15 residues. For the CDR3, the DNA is TGCAGCGTTGAAGATCGGACCGGGGGTATCTATGGCTACACCTTC. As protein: CSVEDRTGGIYGYTF.

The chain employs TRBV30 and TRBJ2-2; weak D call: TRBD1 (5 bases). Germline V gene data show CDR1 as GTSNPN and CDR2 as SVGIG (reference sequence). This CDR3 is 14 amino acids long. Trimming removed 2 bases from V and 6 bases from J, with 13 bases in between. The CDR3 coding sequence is TGTGCCTGGAGTCCCCTAGGGGTCCCCGGGGAGCTGTTTTTT. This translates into CAWSPLGVPGELFF.

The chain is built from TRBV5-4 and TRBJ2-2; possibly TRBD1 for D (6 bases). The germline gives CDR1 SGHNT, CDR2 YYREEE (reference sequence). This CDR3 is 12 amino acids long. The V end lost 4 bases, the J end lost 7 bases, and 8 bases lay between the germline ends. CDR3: CASSTGLGELFF. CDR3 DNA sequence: TGTGCCAGCAGCACAGGGCTCGGGGAGCTGTTTTTT.

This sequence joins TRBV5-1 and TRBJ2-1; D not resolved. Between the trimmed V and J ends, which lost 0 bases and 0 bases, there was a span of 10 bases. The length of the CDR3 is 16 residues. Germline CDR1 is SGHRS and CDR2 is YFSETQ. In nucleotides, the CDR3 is TGCGCCAGCAGCTTGGCCGCCTTGAGCTCCTACAATGAGCAGTTCTTC. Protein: CASSLAALSSYNEQFF.